The rows below give T cell receptor beta chains drawn from one sample of a study of blood T cell repertoires in COVID-19. Assay: immunoSEQ multiplex PCR; the TCRdb copy retains only in-frame clones and omits some. This sample has 95,000 to 130,000 clones, with less than 95% found just once. Sequencing was done on a sample of peripheral blood. These receptors all stem from a human donor with active COVID-19. The donor label of this sample is uncertain. The conserved cysteine and the conserved F or W are not part of the CDR3 here.

CDR3aa: ASSYSPGTTPGELF; j_gene: TRBJ2-2; v_gene: TRBV6-6
CDR3aa: ASSLGLAGVEQF; j_gene: TRBJ2-1; v_gene: TRBV6-2/TRBV6-3
CDR3aa: TSSPRQGANEQF; j_gene: TRBJ2-1; v_gene: TRBV1
CDR3aa: ASSSHGRTANTEAF; j_gene: TRBJ1-1; v_gene: TRBV7-3
CDR3aa: ASSPSGQNTGELF; j_gene: TRBJ2-2; v_gene: TRBV5-1
CDR3aa: ASSYQGLRSPLH; j_gene: TRBJ1-6; v_gene: TRBV6-2/TRBV6-3
CDR3aa: ASSRLRQGAAHEQY; j_gene: TRBJ2-7; v_gene: TRBV4-3
CDR3aa: ASSLAETQY; j_gene: TRBJ2-5; v_gene: TRBV12-3/TRBV12-4
CDR3aa: ASSFTVGLEQF; j_gene: TRBJ2-1; v_gene: TRBV12-3/TRBV12-4
CDR3aa: ASSLRGGLNSYGYT; j_gene: TRBJ1-2; v_gene: TRBV27
CDR3aa: ASPGPGTGGIRVRNIQY; j_gene: TRBJ2-4; v_gene: TRBV27
CDR3aa: ASSVVPTSTDTQY; j_gene: TRBJ2-3; v_gene: TRBV9
CDR3aa: ASSQAGGPSDTQY; j_gene: TRBJ2-3; v_gene: TRBV9
CDR3aa: ASSWVQGSSYEQY; j_gene: TRBJ2-7; v_gene: TRBV5-5
CDR3aa: ASSRGLTKNEQF; j_gene: TRBJ2-1; v_gene: TRBV3-1/TRBV3-2
CDR3aa: ASTPPTGYEQF; j_gene: TRBJ2-1; v_gene: TRBV12-3/TRBV12-4
CDR3aa: ASSQQDTGQVANHEQY; j_gene: TRBJ2-7; v_gene: TRBV6-2/TRBV6-3
CDR3aa: ASSSYRGRDNEKLF; j_gene: TRBJ1-4; v_gene: TRBV27